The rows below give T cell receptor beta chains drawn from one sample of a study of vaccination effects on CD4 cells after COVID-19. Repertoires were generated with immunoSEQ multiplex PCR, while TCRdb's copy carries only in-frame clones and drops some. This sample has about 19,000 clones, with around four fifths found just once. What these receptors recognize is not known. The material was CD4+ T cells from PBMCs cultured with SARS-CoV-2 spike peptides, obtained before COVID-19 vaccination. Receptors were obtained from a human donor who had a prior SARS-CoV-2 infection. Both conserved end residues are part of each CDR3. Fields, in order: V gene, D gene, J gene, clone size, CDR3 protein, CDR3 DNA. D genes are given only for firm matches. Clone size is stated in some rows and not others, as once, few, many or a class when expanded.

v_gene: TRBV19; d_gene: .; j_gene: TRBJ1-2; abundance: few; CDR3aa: CASSDNLLAGNYGYTF; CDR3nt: TGTGCCAGTAGTGATAACCTTCTGGCAGGGAACTATGGCTACACCTTC
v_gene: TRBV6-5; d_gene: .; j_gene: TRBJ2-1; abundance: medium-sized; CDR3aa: CASSPRGGAYNEQFF; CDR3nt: TGTGCCAGCAGTCCCAGAGGCGGGGCCTACAATGAGCAGTTCTTC
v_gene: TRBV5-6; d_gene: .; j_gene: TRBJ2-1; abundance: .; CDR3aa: CASSDDYREQFF; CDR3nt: TGTGCCAGCAGCGACGACTATAGGGAGCAGTTCTTC
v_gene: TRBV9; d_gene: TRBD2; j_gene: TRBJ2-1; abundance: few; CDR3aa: CASSAHGLASYNEQFF; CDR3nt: TGTGCCAGCAGCGCCCATGGACTAGCGTCCTACAATGAGCAGTTCTTC
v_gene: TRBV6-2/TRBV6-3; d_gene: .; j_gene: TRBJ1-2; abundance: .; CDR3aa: CASSYWELRGYTF; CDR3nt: TGTGCCAGCAGTTACTGGGAATTGCGTGGCTACACCTTC
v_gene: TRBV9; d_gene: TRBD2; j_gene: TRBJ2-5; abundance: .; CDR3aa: CASSVGLAGAQETQYF; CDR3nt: TGTGCCAGCAGCGTGGGACTAGCGGGGGCACAAGAGACCCAGTACTTC
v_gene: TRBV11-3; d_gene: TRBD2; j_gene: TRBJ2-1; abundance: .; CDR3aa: CASSYGPGLAGSYNEQFF; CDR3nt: TGTGCCAGCAGCTACGGGCCGGGACTAGCGGGTTCCTACAATGAGCAGTTCTTC
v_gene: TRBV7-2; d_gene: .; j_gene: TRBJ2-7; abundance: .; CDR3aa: CASSLAPSGPVEQYF; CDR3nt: TGTGCCAGCAGCTTAGCGCCGAGCGGACCGGTCGAGCAGTACTTC
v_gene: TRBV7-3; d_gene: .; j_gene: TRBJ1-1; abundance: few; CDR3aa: CASSPGRDTEAFF; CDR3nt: TGTGCCAGCAGCCCGGGGAGGGACACTGAAGCTTTCTTT
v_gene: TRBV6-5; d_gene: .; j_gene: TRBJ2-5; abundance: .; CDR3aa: CASSYTGTGQETQYF; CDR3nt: TGTGCCAGCAGTTACACGGGAACAGGTCAAGAGACCCAGTACTTC
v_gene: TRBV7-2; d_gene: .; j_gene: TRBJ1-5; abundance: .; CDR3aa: CASSFIDGQPQHF; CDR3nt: TGTGCCAGCAGCTTTATAGATGGACAGCCCCAGCATTTT
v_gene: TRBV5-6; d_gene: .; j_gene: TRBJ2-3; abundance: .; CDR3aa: CASSLARWGASTDTQYF; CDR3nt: TGTGCCAGCAGCTTGGCGCGGTGGGGGGCTAGCACAGATACGCAGTATTTT
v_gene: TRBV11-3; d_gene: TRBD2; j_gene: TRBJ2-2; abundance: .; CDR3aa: CASSTGLAGGPAPFF; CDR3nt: TGTGCCAGCAGCACAGGACTAGCGGGAGGGCCTGCGCCGTTTTTT
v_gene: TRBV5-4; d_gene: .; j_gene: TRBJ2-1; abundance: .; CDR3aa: CASSQAGVTYNEQFF; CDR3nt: TGTGCCAGCAGCCAAGCGGGCGTGACCTACAATGAGCAGTTCTTC
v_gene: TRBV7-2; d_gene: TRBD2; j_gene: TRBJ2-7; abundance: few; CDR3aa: CASSLDSGGAYEQYF; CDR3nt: TGTGCCAGCAGCTTAGATAGCGGGGGGGCATACGAGCAGTACTTC
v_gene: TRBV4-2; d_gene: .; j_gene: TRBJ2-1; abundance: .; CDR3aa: CASSQDPGSRAYNEQFF; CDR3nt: TGTGCCAGCAGCCAAGATCCGGGGTCACGGGCCTACAATGAGCAGTTCTTC
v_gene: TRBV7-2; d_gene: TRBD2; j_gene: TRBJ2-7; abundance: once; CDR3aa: CASSPARLAETYEQYF; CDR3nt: TGTGCCAGCAGCCCCGCCCGACTAGCCGAGACCTACGAGCAGTACTTC
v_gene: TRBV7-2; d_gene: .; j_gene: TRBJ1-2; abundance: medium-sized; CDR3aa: CASSLRGARGYTF; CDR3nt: TGTGCCAGCAGCTTGAGGGGGGCGAGGGGCTACACCTTC
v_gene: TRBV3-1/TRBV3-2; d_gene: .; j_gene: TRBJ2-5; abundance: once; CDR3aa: CASSPLNFQETQYF; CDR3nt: TGTGCCAGCAGCCCCCTAAACTTCCAAGAGACCCAGTACTTC
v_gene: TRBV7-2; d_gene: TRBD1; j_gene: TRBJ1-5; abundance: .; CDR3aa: CASSFTGVGQPQHF; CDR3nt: TGTGCCAGCAGCTTTACAGGGGTAGGTCAGCCCCAGCATTTT
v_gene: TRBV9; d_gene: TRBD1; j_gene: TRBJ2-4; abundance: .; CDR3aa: CASSPDLGTAKNIQYF; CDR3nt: TGTGCCAGCAGCCCAGACCTAGGGACAGCTAAAAACATTCAGTACTTC
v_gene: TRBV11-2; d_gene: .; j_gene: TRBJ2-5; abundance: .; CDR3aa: CASSLDRETQYF; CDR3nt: TGTGCCAGCAGCTTAGATAGGGAGACCCAGTACTTC
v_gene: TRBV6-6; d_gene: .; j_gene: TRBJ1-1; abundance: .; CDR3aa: CASSYGTHREAFF; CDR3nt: TGTGCCAGCAGTTATGGGACCCATCGGGAAGCTTTCTTT
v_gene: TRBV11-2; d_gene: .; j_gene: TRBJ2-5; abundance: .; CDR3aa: CASSPGLSQETQYF; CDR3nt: TGTGCCAGCAGCCCTGGCTTGTCGCAAGAGACCCAGTACTTC
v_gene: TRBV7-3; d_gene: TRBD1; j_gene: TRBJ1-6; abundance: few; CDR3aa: CASSDRGDNSPLHF; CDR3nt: TGTGCCAGCAGCGACAGGGGGGATAATTCACCCCTCCACTTT
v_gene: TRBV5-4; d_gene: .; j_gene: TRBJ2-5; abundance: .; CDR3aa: CASSLPQGRETQYF; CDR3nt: TGTGCCAGCAGCCTCCCACAGGGCAGGGAGACCCAGTACTTC
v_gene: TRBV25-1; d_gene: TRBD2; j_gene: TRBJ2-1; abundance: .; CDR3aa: CASSSGLAGLYNEQFF; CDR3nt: TGTGCCAGCAGTTCCGGACTAGCGGGTCTTTACAATGAGCAGTTCTTC